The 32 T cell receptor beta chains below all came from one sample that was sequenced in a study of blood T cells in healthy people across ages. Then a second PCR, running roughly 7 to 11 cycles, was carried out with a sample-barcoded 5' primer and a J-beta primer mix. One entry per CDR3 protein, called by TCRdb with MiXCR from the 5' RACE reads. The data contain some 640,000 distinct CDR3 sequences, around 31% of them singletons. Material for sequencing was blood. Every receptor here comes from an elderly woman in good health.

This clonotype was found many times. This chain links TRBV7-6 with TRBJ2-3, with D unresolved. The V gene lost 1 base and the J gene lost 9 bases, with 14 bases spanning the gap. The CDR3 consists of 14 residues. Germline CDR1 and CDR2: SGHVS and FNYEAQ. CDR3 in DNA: TGTGCCAGCAGCTTAGAGCGTAGGTCAGGAACGCAGTATTTT. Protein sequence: CASSLERRSGTQYF.

The CDR3 DNA follows: TGCAGCGTTGATCAGGCAAACACCGGGGAGCTGTTTTTT. Translating gives CSVDQANTGELFF. The rearrangement joins TRBV29-1 to TRBJ2-2; D remains ambiguous. CDR3 size: 13 residues. V was pared by 3 bases and J by 2 bases, with 7 bases between. Per germline, CDR1 SQVTM and CDR2 ANQGSEA.

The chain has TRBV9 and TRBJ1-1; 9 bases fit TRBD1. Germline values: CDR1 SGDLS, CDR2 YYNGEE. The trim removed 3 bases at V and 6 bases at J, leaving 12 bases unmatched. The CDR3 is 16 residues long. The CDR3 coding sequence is TGTGCCAGCAGCGCTCAACAGGGGGCATCTTCAGCTGAAGCTTTCTTT. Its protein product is CASSAQQGASSAEAFF. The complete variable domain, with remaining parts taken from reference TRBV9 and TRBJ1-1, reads DSGVTQTPKHLITATGQRVTLRCSPRSGDLSVYWYQQSLDQGLQFLIQYYNGEERAKGNILERFSAQQFPDLHSELNLSSLELGDSALYFCASSAQQGASSAEAFFGQGTRLTVV.

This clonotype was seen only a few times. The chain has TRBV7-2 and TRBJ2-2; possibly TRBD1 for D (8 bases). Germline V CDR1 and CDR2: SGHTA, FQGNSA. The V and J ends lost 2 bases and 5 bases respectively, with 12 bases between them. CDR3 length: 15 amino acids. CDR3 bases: TGTGCCAGCAGCTTAAAACAGGGGGGGACCGGGGAGCTGTTTTTT. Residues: CASSLKQGGTGELFF.

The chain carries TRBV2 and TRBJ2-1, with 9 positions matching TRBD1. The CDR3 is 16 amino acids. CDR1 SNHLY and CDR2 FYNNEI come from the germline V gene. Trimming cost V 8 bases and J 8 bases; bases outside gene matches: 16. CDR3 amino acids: CASLPSPGQGSDEQFF. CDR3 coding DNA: TGTGCCAGCCTGCCCTCGCCGGGACAGGGAAGCGATGAGCAGTTCTTC. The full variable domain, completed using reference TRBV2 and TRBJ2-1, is EPEVTQTPSHQVTQMGQEVILRCVPISNHLYFYWYRQILGQKVEFLVSFYNNEISEKSEIFDDQFSVERPDGSNFTLKIRSTKLEDSAMYFCASLPSPGQGSDEQFFGPGTRLTVL.

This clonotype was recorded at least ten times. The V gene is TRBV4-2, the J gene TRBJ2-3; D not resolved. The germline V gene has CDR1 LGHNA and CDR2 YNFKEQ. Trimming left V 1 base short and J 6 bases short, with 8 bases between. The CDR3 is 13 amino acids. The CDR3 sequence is CASSQVGADTQYF. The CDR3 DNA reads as TGTGCCAGCAGCCAAGTTGGCGCGGATACGCAGTATTTT.

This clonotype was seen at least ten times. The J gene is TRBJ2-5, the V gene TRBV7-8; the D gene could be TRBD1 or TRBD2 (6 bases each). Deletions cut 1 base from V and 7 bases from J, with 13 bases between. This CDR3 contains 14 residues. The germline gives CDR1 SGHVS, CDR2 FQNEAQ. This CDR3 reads CASSLGRTAGTQYF. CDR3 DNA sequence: TGTGCCAGCAGCTTAGGCCGGACAGCGGGGACCCAGTACTTC. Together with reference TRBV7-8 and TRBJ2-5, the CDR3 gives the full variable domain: GAGVSQSPRYKVAKRGQDVALRCDPISGHVSLFWYQQALGQGPEFLTYFQNEAQLDKSGLPSDRFFAERPEGSVSTLKIQRTQQEDSAVYLCASSLGRTAGTQYFGPGTRLLVL.

The CDR3 here is CASGKGQGVYNSPLHF. In DNA, the CDR3 is TGTGCCAGTGGGAAGGGACAGGGGGTTTATAATTCACCCCTCCACTTT. The rearrangement joins TRBV7-8 to TRBJ1-6, with TRBD1 matching 11 bases. Germline CDR1 SGHVS, CDR2 FQNEAQ. Trimming cost V 9 bases and J 4 bases; bases outside gene matches: 8. The CDR3 extends over 16 amino acids.

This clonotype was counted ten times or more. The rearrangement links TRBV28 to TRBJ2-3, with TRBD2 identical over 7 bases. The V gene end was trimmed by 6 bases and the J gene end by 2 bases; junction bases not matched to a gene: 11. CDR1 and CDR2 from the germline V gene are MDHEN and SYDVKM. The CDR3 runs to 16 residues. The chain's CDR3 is CASSRLSGALTDTQYF. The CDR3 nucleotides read TGTGCCAGCAGCCGCCTCAGCGGGGCCCTCACAGATACGCAGTATTTT. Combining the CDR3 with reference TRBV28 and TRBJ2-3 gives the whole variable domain DVKVTQSSRYLVKRTGEKVFLECVQDMDHENMFWYRQDPGLGLRLIYFSYDVKMKEKGDIPEGYSVSREKKERFSLILESASTNQTSMYLCASSRLSGALTDTQYFGPGTRLTVL.

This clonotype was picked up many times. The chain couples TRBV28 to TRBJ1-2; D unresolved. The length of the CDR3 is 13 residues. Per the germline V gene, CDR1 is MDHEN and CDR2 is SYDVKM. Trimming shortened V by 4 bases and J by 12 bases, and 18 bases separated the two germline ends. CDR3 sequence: CASSSLESSVDTF. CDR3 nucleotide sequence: TGTGCCAGCAGTTCCCTCGAATCCTCCGTAGACACCTTC.

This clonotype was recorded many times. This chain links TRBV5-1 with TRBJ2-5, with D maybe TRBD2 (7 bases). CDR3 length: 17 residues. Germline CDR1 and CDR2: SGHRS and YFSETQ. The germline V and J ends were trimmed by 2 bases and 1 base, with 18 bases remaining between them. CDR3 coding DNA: TGCGCCAGCAGCTTAGGACCCGACGGGGGGCTCCAAGAGACCCAGTACTTC. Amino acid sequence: CASSLGPDGGLQETQYF.

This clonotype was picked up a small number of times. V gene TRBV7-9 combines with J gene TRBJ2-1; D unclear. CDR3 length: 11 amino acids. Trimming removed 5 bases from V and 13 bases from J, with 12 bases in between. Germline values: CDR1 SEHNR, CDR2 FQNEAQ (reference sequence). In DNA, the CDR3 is TGTGCCAGCAGCCAAAAAGAGACCCAGTTCTTC. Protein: CASSQKETQFF.

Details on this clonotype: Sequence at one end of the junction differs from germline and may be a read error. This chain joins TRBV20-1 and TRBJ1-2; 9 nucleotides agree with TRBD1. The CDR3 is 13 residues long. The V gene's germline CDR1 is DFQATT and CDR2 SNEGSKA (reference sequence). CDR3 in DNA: TGCAGTGCTCCGGACAGGGGAAACTATGGCTGCACCTTC. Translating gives CSAPDRGNYGCTF.

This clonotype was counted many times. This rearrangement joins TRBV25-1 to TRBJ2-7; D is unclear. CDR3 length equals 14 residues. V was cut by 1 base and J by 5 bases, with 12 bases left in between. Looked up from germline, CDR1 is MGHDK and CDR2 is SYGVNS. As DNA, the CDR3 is TGTGCCAGCAGTGAATCGCAGGTCTGGAACGAGCAGTACTTC. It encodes CASSESQVWNEQYF.

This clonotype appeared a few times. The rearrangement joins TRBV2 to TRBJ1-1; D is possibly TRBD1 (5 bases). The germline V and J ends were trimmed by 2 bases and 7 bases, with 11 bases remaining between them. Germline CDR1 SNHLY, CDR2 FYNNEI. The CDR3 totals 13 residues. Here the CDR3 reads CASSEQGHIEAFF. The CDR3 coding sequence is TGTGCCAGCAGTGAACAGGGCCACATTGAAGCTTTCTTT.

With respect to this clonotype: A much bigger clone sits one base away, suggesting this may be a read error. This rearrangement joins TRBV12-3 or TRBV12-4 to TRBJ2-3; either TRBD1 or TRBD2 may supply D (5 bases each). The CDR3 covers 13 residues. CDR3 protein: CASSWGTTDAQYF. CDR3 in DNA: TGTGCCAGCAGTTGGGGGACCACAGATGCGCAGTATTTT.

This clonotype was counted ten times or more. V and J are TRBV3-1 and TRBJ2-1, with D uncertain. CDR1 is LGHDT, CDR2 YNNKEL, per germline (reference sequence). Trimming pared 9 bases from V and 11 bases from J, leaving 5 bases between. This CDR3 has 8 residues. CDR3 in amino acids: CARGQQFF. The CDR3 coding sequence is TGTGCCAGGGGCCAGCAGTTCTTC.

The CDR3 nucleotides read TGTGCCAGCAGCCAAGGCGCGGGGGTAATGCCCGGGGAGCTGTTTTTT. Amino acid sequence: CASSQGAGVMPGELFF. The chain employs TRBV3-1 and TRBJ2-2; 7 bases fit TRBD2. J lost 6 bases, V lost 1 base, and 8 bases had no gene match. The CDR3 consists of 16 residues. Germline V lookup: CDR1 LGHDT, CDR2 YNNKEL (reference sequence).

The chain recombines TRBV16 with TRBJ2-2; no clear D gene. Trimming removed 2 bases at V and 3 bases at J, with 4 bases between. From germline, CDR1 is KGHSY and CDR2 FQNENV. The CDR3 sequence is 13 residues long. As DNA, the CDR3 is TGTGCCAGCAGCCAAGGGTACACCGGGGAGCTGTTTTTT. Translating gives CASSQGYTGELFF.

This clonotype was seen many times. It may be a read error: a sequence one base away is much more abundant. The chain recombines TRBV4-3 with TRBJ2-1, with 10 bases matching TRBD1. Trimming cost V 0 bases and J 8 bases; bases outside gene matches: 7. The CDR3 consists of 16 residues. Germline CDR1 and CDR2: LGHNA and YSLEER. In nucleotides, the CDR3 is TGCGCCAGCAGCCAAGAGGGAGGACAGGGGGGCGATGAGCAGTTCTTC. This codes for CASSQEGGQGGDEQFF.

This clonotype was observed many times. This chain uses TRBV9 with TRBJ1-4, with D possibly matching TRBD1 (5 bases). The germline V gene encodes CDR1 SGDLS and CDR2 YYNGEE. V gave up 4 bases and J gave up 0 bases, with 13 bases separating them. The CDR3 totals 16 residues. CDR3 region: CASSNPTVATNEKLFF. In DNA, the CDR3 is TGTGCCAGCAGCAACCCGACAGTCGCAACTAATGAAAAACTGTTTTTT.

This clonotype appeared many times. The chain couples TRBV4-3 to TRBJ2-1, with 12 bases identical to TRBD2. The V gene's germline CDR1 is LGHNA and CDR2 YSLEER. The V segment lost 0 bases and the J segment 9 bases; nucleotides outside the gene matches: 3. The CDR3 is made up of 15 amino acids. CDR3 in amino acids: CASSQDGTSGFEQFF. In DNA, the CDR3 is TGCGCCAGCAGCCAAGACGGGACTAGCGGGTTTGAGCAGTTCTTC.

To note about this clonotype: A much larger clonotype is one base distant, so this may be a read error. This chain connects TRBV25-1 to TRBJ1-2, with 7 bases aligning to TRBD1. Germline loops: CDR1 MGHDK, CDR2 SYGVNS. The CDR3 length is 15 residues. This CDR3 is CTSSESDRPAEGYTF. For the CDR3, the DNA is TGTACCAGCAGTGAATCGGACAGGCCAGCGGAAGGCTACACCTTC.

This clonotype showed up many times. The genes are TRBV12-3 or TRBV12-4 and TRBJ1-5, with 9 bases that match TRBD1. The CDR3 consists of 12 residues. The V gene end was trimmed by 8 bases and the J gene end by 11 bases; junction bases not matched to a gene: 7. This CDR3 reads CASGQGLGAQHF. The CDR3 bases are TGTGCCAGCGGACAGGGGCTAGGAGCCCAGCATTTT.

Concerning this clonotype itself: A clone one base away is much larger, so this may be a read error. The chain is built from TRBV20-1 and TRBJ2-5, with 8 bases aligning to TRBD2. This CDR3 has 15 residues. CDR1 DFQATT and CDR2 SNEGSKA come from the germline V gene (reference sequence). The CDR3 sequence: CSAGDSSGGHNEQYF. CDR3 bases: TGCAGTGCTGGAGACTCCAGCGGGGGCCACAATGAGCAGTACTTC.

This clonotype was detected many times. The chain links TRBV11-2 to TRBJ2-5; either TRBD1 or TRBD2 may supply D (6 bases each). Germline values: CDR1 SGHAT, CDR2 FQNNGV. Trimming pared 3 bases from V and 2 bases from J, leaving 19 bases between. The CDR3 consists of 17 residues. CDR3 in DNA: TGTGCCAGCAGCTTGGGGGGCAGGGCGGGGCTTCAAGAGACCCAGTACTTC. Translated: CASSLGGRAGLQETQYF.

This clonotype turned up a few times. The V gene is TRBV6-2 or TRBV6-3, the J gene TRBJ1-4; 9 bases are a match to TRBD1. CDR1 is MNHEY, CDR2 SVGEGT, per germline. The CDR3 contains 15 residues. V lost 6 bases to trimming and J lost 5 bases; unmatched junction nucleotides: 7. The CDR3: CASRLPGQGNEKLFF. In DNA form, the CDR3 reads TGTGCCAGCAGGCTACCGGGACAGGGAAATGAAAAACTGTTTTTT.

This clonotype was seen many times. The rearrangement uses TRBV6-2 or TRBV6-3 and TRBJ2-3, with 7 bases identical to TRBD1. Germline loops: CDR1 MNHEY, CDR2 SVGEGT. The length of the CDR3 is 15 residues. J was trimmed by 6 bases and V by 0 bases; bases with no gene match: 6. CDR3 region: CASSYSSRDSDTQYF. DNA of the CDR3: TGTGCCAGCAGTTACTCTTCCAGGGACAGCGATACGCAGTATTTT.

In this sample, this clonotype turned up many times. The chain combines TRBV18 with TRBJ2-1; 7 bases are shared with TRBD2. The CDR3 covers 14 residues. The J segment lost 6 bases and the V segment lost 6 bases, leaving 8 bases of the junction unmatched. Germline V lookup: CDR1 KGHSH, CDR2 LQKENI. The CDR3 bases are TGTGCCAGCTCCCGGGATGGCGGGGGCAATGAGCAGTTCTTC. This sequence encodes CASSRDGGGNEQFF.

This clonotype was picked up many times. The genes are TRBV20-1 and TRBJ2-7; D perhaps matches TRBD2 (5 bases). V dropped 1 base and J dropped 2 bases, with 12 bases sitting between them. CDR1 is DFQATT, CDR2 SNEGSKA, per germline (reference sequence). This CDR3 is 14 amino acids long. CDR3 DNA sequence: TGCAGTGCTAGAGTGGGAGTGACGACCTACGAGCAGTACTTC. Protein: CSARVGVTTYEQYF.

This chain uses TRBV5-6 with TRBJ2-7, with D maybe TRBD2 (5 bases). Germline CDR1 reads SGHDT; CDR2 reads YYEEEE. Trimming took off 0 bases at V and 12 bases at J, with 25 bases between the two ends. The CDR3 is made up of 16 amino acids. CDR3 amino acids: CASSLGGPSLWETLYF. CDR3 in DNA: TGTGCCAGCAGCTTGGGGGGTCCCTCTCTCTGGGAGACCCTGTACTTC.

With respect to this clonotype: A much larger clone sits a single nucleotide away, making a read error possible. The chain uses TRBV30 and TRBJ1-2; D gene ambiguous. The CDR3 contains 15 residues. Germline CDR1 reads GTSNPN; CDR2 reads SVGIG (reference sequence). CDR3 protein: CAWTAAVAGWGGHTF. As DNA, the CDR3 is TGTGCCTGGACCGCGGCCGTCGCGGGTTGGGGTGGCCACACCTTC.